The sequence of this T cell receptor beta chain was determined in a study of blood T cell repertoires in COVID-19. Study background: Spain, Italy and the United States supplied samples that represented acute and convalescent COVID-19. Sources were T cells, B-cell-depleted T cells, or PBMCs; the material itself was cDNA or gDNA.

Trimming shortened V by 4 bases and J by 0 bases, and 10 bases separated the two germline ends. This CDR3 is 14 amino acids long. CDR1 and CDR2 from the germline V gene are SGHTA and FQGNSA. Original data processing: Amplification from reference gene primers served as the basis for estimated nucleated cell counts. TCRdb's table, derived via immunoSEQ multiplex PCR, lists solely in-frame clones and lacks some. V, J and clone size are taken as reported in that table, and D and trimming were inferred from the DNA itself. Of more than 95,000 clones listed, about 91% were seen once; the top ten hold 5.5% to 7%.

The sample consisted of peripheral blood. The clonotype was recovered from a human donor in a cohort sampled during active COVID-19. The chain uses TRBV7-2 and TRBJ2-7, with D maybe TRBD1 (6 bases). CDR3 DNA: TGTGCCAGCAGCTCGACAGGAAGCTCCTACGAGCAGTACTTC. Encoded protein: CASSSTGSSYEQYF.